The T cell receptor beta chain under discussion was sequenced for a study of T cells in Graves' hyperthyroidism and ophthalmopathy. As regards this clonotype: The antigen is undetermined.

RNA transcripts were the template for amplifying TCR beta CDR3 regions. Primed by the HTBI set, a first-round RT-PCR was run on the TCR CDR3. TCRdb re-analysed the multiplex PCR reads in MiXCR, keeping a single row per CDR3 protein. The table includes under 400,000 distinct CDR3 sequences, over 12% detected once. Clinicians diagnosed patients from clinical symptoms, serum thyroxine and TRAb, thyroid ultrasound and orbital computed tomography. The CDR3 covers 14 residues. Trimming took 10 bases from V and 0 from J, leaving 13 bases between them. Germline V CDR1 and CDR2: LNHDA, SQIVND (reference sequence). Whole-study findings and limits: Most expanded thyroid clonotypes above 0.001 recurred in blood.

Specimen: blood. This receptor was identified in a woman aged 55-69 years with Graves' ophthalmopathy. The chain links TRBV19 to TRBJ1-3; D remains ambiguous. In DNA form, the CDR3 reads TGTGCCACCAGCCTCACGAGCTCTGGAAACACCATATATTTT. Encoded protein: CATSLTSSGNTIYF.